The 19 T cell receptor beta chains in this list originate from one sample, sequenced in a study of shared clonotypes between healthy human individuals. The protocol was immunoSEQ multiplex PCR, while the TCRdb copy is restricted to in-frame clones and leaves out a portion. Of more than 2,000,000 clones in the sample, 93% were seen once. The specimen sequenced was naive CD4+ T cells from PBMCs. Subset of the sample: CD45RA+ positively selected. The receptors were sampled from a man between 18 and 35 years old in good health. Some clones in this sample may be carry-over from other donors' samples.

The chain joins TRBV2 to TRBJ2-2; perhaps TRBD2 as D (6 bases). V lost 5 bases to trimming and J lost 2 bases, with 9 bases between them. Germline-derived CDR1 and CDR2 are SNHLY and FYNNEI. The CDR3 length is 14 residues. The CDR3, as DNA: TGTGCCAGCAGTTCCGGGAGCAACACCGGGGAGCTGTTTTTT. Amino acids: CASSSGSNTGELFF.

J is TRBJ2-3 and V is TRBV5-5, with unresolved D. Per germline, CDR1 SGHKS and CDR2 YYEKEE (reference sequence). Trimming took 2 bases from V and 6 from J, leaving 10 bases between them. This CDR3 is built from 13 residues. CDR3 amino acids: CASSFSSSDTQYF. The CDR3 DNA follows: TGTGCCAGCAGCTTCTCCTCTAGTGATACGCAGTATTTT.

J is TRBJ2-6 and V is TRBV18; the match to TRBD1 covers 7 bases. Germline V gene sequence: CDR1 KGHSH, CDR2 LQKENI. With V trimmed by 4 bases and J by 0 bases, 3 bases remained unmatched. CDR3 size: 16 residues. As DNA, the CDR3 is TGTGCCAGCTCACAGACAGGGAGCTCTGGGGCCAACGTCCTGACTTTC. Its protein product is CASSQTGSSGANVLTF.

In this sample, this clone turned up a few times. The chain recombines TRBV7-2 with TRBJ1-5; D is unclear. The V end lost 5 bases, the J end lost 7 bases, and 15 bases lay between the germline ends. CDR3 length: 14 residues. The V gene's germline CDR1 is SGHTA and CDR2 FQGNSA. CDR3 protein: CASSKLPEGQPQHF. DNA for the CDR3: TGTGCCAGCAGCAAGCTCCCCGAAGGCCAGCCCCAGCATTTT.

This chain joins TRBV7-6 and TRBJ1-3, with D tentatively TRBD1 (5 bases). Germline V gene data show CDR1 as SGHVS and CDR2 as FNYEAQ. With 5 bases removed from V and 4 bases from J, the gap between germline ends came to 12 bases. The CDR3 is made up of 14 amino acids. CDR3 DNA: TGTGCCAGCAGCCCCACAGGAACCGGAAACACCATATATTTT. Translation: CASSPTGTGNTIYF.

V usage is TRBV7-3 and J usage is TRBJ2-7, with D maybe TRBD2 (6 bases). CDR1 and CDR2 from the germline V gene are SGHTA and FQGTGA. V lost 2 bases, J lost 1 base, and 12 bases lay in between. CDR3 length: 15 amino acids. The chain's CDR3 is CASSLDPAGSYEQYF. The CDR3, as DNA: TGTGCCAGCAGCTTAGATCCAGCGGGTTCCTACGAGCAGTACTTC.

The CDR3 here is CASTHEMGANPLFF. The DNA for the CDR3 is TGTGCCAGCACCCATGAAATGGGGGCTAACCCTTTGTTCTTC. The chain has TRBV2 and TRBJ2-1, with D possibly being TRBD1 (6 bases). CDR1 is SNHLY and CDR2 is FYNNEI in the germline V gene. Trimming left V 7 bases short and J 15 bases short, with 25 bases between. The CDR3 length is 14 residues.

This chain uses TRBV29-1 with TRBJ1-1; D is perhaps TRBD1 (6 bases). CDR1 is SQVTM, CDR2 ANQGSEA, per germline. This CDR3 has 13 amino acids. Deletions cut 5 bases from V and 4 bases from J, with 14 bases between. As DNA, the CDR3 is TGCAGCGTTTTGACAGGCCGATTCACTGAAGCTTTCTTT. Translating gives CSVLTGRFTEAFF.

This sequence joins TRBV20-1 and TRBJ2-7; weak D call: TRBD2 (5 bases). Trimming stripped 3 bases from V and 6 bases from J, with 9 bases between. Germline-derived CDR1 and CDR2 are DFQATT and SNEGSKA (reference sequence). The length of the CDR3 is 11 residues. CDR3 DNA sequence: TGCAGTGCTAGTTCGGGGTCCGAGCAGTACTTC. Translation gives CSASSGSEQYF.

This clone came up a few times. The chain has TRBV5-4 and TRBJ1-3; D is unclear. Germline lookup yields CDR1 SGHNT and CDR2 YYREEE (reference sequence). The CDR3 is made up of 15 amino acids. Trimming stripped 3 bases from V and 0 bases from J, with 10 bases between. CDR3 sequence: CASSSRGNSGNTIYF. Written as DNA, the CDR3 is TGTGCCAGCAGCTCGCGCGGTAACTCTGGAAACACCATATATTTT.

This sequence joins TRBV15 and TRBJ1-4; perhaps TRBD1 as D (6 bases). V lost 0 bases to trimming and J lost 5 bases, with 13 bases between them. Germline loops: CDR1 LNHNV, CDR2 YYDKDF (reference sequence). The CDR3 spans 16 residues. The DNA of the CDR3 is TGTGCCACCAGCAGAGATCTTGCCAGGGGAAATGAAAAACTGTTTTTT. This sequence encodes CATSRDLARGNEKLFF.

The J gene is TRBJ1-6, the V gene TRBV5-1; 10 nucleotides line up with TRBD1. Unmatched junction bases numbered 8, after V lost 9 bases and J lost 8 bases. Per the germline V gene, CDR1 is SGHRS and CDR2 is YFSETQ. The CDR3 is made up of 14 amino acids. CDR3 residues: CATSTGTGDSPLHF. The DNA for the CDR3 is TGCGCCACCTCGACTGGGACAGGGGATTCACCCCTCCACTTT.

The genes are TRBV5-1 and TRBJ1-4, with a weak D call TRBD1 (5 bases). The V gene's germline CDR1 is SGHRS and CDR2 YFSETQ. The CDR3 is 16 residues long. V was cut by 0 bases and J by 7 bases, with 16 bases left in between. Written as DNA, the CDR3 is TGCGCCAGCAGCTTGGCCGTTGGGACCGCTACTGAAAAACTGTTTTTT. As protein: CASSLAVGTATEKLFF.

The rearrangement joins TRBV13 to TRBJ1-1, with 9 bases lining up with TRBD1. Germline V gene lookup returns CDR1 PRHDT and CDR2 FYEKMQ (reference sequence). The CDR3 contains 13 residues. The junction had 2 bases not matched to a gene; V was cut back by 6 bases and J by 3 bases. CDR3 residues: CASRRQGDTEAFF. The CDR3 DNA reads as TGTGCCAGCAGGCGACAGGGGGACACTGAAGCTTTCTTT.

The rearrangement links TRBV15 to TRBJ1-1, with D perhaps matching TRBD1 (5 bases). Germline CDR1 is LNHNV and CDR2 is YYDKDF (reference sequence). V dropped 3 bases and J dropped 11 bases, with 19 bases sitting between them. The length of the CDR3 is 14 residues. The CDR3 DNA follows: TGTGCCACCAGCAGGATTGGGGACGGGGTCGGTGCTTTCTTT. Residues: CATSRIGDGVGAFF. Variable domain in full (rest from reference TRBV15 and TRBJ1-1): DAMVIQNPRYQVTQFGKPVTLSCSQTLNHNVMYWYQQKSSQAPKLLFHYYDKDFNNEADTPDNFQSRRPNTSFCFLDIRSPGLGDTAMYLCATSRIGDGVGAFFGQGTRLTVV.

The chain joins TRBV11-2 to TRBJ1-4; maybe TRBD1 (6 bases). The CDR3 is 14 residues long. Trimming took 4 bases from V and 3 from J, leaving 9 bases between them. The germline V gene has CDR1 SGHAT and CDR2 FQNNGV. As DNA, the CDR3 is TGTGCCAGCAGCTCCCGGGGGCCTAATGAAAAACTGTTTTTT. Its protein is CASSSRGPNEKLFF.

The chain employs TRBV18 and TRBJ1-1; unclear D gene. CDR1 is KGHSH, CDR2 LQKENI, per germline. V was trimmed by 1 base and J by 1 base, leaving 7 bases between them. The CDR3 loop spans 14 amino acids. CDR3 DNA: TGTGCCAGCTCACCACATCACGAGAACACTGAAGCTTTCTTT. Protein product: CASSPHHENTEAFF. Complete variable domain (other parts from reference TRBV18 and TRBJ1-1): NAGVMQNPRHLVRRRGQEARLRCSPMKGHSHVYWYRQLPEEGLKFMVYLQKENIIDESGMPKERFSAEFPKEGPSILRIQQVVRGDSAAYFCASSPHHENTEAFFGQGTRLTVV.

The CDR3 loop is CASSTGTRGPYF. CDR3 DNA: TGTGCCAGCAGCACCGGGACCCGCGGGCCGTACTTC. The rearrangement joins TRBV6-6 to TRBJ2-7; D is perhaps TRBD1 or TRBD2 (5 bases each). CDR1 and CDR2 from the germline V gene are MNHNY and SVGAGI (reference sequence). The CDR3 is 12 amino acids. V was trimmed by 6 bases and J by 12 bases, leaving 18 bases between them.

This sequence joins TRBV6-5 and TRBJ1-4; no reliable D call. The CDR3 extends over 15 amino acids. Per germline, CDR1 MNHEY and CDR2 SVGAGI. V was cut by 0 bases and J by 4 bases, with 9 bases left in between. The CDR3 is CASSYSSGFNEKLFF. The DNA for the CDR3 is TGTGCCAGCAGTTACTCGTCTGGGTTTAATGAAAAACTGTTTTTT.